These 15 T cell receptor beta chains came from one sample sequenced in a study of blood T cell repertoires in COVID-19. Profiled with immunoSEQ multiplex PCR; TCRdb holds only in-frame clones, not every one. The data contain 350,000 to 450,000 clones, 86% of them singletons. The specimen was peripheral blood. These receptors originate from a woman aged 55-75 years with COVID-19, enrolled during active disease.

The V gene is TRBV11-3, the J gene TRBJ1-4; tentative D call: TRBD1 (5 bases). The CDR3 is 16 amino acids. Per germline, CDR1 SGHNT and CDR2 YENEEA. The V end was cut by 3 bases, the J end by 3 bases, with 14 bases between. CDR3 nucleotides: TGTGCCAGCAGCTTGGGGGGATGGGAGCCTAATGAAAAACTGTTTTTT. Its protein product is CASSLGGWEPNEKLFF.

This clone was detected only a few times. CDR3 DNA sequence: TGCGCCAGCAGCCCGGAGGGTACTAGCGGGGAACAAGAGACCCAGTACTTC. Translating gives CASSPEGTSGEQETQYF. This sequence joins TRBV4-3 and TRBJ2-5; TRBD2 agrees at 10 bases. J was trimmed by 2 bases and V by 4 bases; bases with no gene match: 10. The length of the CDR3 is 17 residues. CDR1 is LGHNA, CDR2 YSLEER, per germline.

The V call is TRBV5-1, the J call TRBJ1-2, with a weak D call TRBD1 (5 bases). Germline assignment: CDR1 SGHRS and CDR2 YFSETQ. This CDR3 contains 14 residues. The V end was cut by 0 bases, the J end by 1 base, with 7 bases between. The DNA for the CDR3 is TGCGCCAGCAGCTTGGGACAGATTAACTATGGCTACACCTTC. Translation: CASSLGQINYGYTF.

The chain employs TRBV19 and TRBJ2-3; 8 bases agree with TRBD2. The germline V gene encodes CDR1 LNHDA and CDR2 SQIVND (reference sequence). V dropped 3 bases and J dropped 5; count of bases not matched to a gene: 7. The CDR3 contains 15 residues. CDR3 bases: TGTGCCAGTAGTATTAAGGCTAGCGGGTTAGATACGCAGTATTTT. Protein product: CASSIKASGLDTQYF.

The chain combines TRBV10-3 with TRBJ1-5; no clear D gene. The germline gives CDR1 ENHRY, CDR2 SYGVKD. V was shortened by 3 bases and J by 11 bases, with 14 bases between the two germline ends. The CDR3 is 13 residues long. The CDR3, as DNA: TGTGCCATCAGTGATCCAGTCCGGGTAACCCAGCATTTT. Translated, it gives CAISDPVRVTQHF.

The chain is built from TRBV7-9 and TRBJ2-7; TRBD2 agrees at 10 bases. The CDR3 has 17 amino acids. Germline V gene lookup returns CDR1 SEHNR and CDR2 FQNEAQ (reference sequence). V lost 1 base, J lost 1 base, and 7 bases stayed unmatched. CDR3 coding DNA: TGTGCCAGCAGCTTAGGGGCTAGCGGGAGTTTTTCCTACGAGCAGTACTTC. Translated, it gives CASSLGASGSFSYEQYF. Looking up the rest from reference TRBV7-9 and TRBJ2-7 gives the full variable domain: DTGVSQNPRHKITKRGQNVTFRCDPISEHNRLYWYRQTLGQGPEFLTYFQNEAQLEKSRLLSDRFSAERPKGSFSTLEIQRTEQGDSAMYLCASSLGASGSFSYEQYFGPGTRLTVT.

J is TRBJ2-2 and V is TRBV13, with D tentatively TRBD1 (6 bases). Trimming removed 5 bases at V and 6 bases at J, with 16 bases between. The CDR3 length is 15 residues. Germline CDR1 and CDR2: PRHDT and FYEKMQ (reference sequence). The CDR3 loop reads CASSPPAGAAGELFF. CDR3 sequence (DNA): TGTGCCAGCAGCCCCCCCGCAGGGGCTGCCGGGGAGCTGTTTTTT.

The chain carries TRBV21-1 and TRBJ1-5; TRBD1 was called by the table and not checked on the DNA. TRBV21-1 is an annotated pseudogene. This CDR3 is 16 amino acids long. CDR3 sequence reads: CASRRPGLFSNQPQHF. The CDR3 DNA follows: TGTGCCAGCAGACGCCCAGGGCTGTTTAGCAATCAGCCCCAGCATTTT.

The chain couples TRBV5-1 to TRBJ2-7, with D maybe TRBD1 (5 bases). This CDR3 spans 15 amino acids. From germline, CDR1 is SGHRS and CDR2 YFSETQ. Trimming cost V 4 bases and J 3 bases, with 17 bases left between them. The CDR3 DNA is TGCGCCAGCAGCCGCATCACAGGAGCCGACTACGAGCAGTACTTC. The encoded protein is CASSRITGADYEQYF.

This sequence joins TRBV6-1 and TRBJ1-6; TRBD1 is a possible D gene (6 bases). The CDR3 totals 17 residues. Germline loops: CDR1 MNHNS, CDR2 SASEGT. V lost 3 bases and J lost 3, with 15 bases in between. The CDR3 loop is CASSDKGQGIYNSPLHF. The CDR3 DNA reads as TGTGCCAGCAGTGATAAAGGGCAGGGGATCTATAATTCACCCCTCCACTTT.

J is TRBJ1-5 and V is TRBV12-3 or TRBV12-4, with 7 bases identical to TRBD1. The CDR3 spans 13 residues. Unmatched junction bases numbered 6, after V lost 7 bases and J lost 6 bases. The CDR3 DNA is TGTGCCAGCACCACAGGGGCCGGTCAGCCCCAGCATTTT. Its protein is CASTTGAGQPQHF.

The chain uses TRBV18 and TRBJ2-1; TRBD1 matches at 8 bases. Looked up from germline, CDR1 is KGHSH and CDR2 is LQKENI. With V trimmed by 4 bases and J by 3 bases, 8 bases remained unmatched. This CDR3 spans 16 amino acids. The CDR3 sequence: CASSRLTGEIYNEQFF. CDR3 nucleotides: TGTGCCAGCTCACGCCTGACAGGGGAAATCTACAATGAGCAGTTCTTC.

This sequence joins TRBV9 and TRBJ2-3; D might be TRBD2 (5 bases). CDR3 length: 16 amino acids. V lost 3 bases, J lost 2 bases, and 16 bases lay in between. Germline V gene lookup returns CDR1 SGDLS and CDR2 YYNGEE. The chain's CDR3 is CASSAHRDPATDTQYF. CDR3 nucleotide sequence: TGTGCCAGCAGCGCCCACCGGGATCCCGCCACAGATACGCAGTATTTT.

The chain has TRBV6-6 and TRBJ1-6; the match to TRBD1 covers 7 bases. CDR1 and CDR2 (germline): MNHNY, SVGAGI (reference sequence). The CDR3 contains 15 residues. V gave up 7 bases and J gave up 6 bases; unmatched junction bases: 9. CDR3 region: CASTPMGQTNSPLHF. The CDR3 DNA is TGTGCCAGCACCCCTATGGGACAGACTAATTCACCCCTCCACTTT.

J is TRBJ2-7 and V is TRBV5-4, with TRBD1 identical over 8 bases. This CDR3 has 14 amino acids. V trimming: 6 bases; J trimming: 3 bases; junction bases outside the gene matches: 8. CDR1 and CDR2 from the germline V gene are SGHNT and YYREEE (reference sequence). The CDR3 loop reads CASKTEDRDYEQYF. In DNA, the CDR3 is TGTGCCAGCAAAACCGAGGACAGGGACTACGAGCAGTACTTC.